This T cell receptor beta chain was captured by sequencing in a study of shared clonotypes between healthy human individuals. To note about this clone: Its antigen is as yet unknown.

The CDR3 has 14 residues. The V end lost 5 bases, the J end lost 1 base, and 12 bases lay between the germline ends. Germline CDR1 is MNHEY and CDR2 is SVGAGI. Findings and limits, study-wide: Non-shared clonotypes showed lower generation probabilities than clonotypes common to all four donors.

At the deep level, the assay was run. The protocol was immunoSEQ multiplex PCR, while the TCRdb copy is restricted to in-frame clones and leaves out a portion. The sample carries hundreds of thousands of clones, roughly 97% recorded once. The V and J genes are TRBV6-5 and TRBJ2-7; D gene uncertain. This clonotype was sampled from a woman in her 30s in good health. The sequencing input was naive CD4+ T cells sorted from blood. Subset of the sample: CD45RA+ positively selected. CDR3 coding DNA: TGTGCCAGCAGTAAAGCTCTCGGGTCCTACGAGCAGTACTTC. Translated: CASSKALGSYEQYF.